This paragraph reports one TCR beta chain. The antigen remains unidentified. A read error is possible here, since a much larger clone lies one base away. The record originates from a study of glioma-infiltrating T cells. Study outcomes and limitations: Above-expected tissue-blood divergence occurred in all gliomas, most in low-grade ones.

The iRepertoire nested amplicon-rescue multiplex PCR amplified TCR alpha and beta CDR3s from RNA. In TCRdb, the multiplex PCR reads were re-called with MiXCR into one record per CDR3 protein. The sample has more than 95,000 distinct CDR3 sequences, about 23% seen once. CDR1 is MNHNS, CDR2 SASEGT, per germline. The CDR3 is 18 residues long. V lost 6 bases to trimming and J lost 0 bases; unmatched junction nucleotides: 14. This clonotype was obtained from a human donor with low-grade glioma or glioblastoma, undergoing nonglioma brain surgery, or in good health (not recorded which). This chain joins TRBV6-1 and TRBJ2-4, with 7 bases fitting TRBD1. The sample consisted of glioma tissue, nonneoplastic brain tissue, or PBMCs (not recorded which). The DNA for the CDR3 is TGTGCCAGCAGCCCCGGGACAGAGAGCCTAATAGCCAAAAACATTCAGTACTTC. This translates into CASSPGTESLIAKNIQYF.